Described below is a single T cell receptor (beta chain) sequence and its context. Clones were read by immunoSEQ multiplex PCR, and TCRdb kept only the in-frame ones, dropping some. The repertoire holds a few hundred thousand clones, with approximately 83% as singletons. This sample was included in a study of blood T cell repertoires in COVID-19. The sample consisted of peripheral blood. This TCR was sampled from a woman aged 25 to 39 who had recovered from COVID-19.

This CDR3 reads CSVEPVNTGELFF. CDR3 sequence (DNA): TGCAGCGTTGAACCGGTGAACACCGGGGAGCTGTTTTTT. The chain joins TRBV29-1 to TRBJ2-2; D call uncertain. CDR1 SQVTM and CDR2 ANQGSEA come from the germline V gene. V lost 2 bases and J 1 base, leaving 5 bases between the germline ends. This CDR3 is built from 13 residues.